The T cell receptor beta chain described here comes from a study of CD8+CD57+ T cells in acquired aplastic anemia (dated by TCRdb to 2016 to 2019). General notes on the study: DNA extracted from sorted CD4+ and CD8+ cells had a mean of roughly 3 ug, with a range of about 0.18 to 27.4 ug. A CD8+CD57+ expansion meant a frequency higher than the mean frequency seen in healthy subjects. Study-wide findings and limitations: Around 27 CD8+ CDR3 sequences were found in both patients and controls but appeared to be highly expressed in patients and within the immunodominant clones of the patients. No significant difference in CD8+ Simpson's diversity was found between patients and healthy controls (P=0.060).

Remarks on this clonotype: Its antigen remains unidentified. No base-level quality is on record; no much larger clone is a single base apart.

TCR beta VDJ combination and CDR3 sequence profiling used genomic DNA as the template. TCR repertoire sequencing was run on an Illumina HiSeq 2000. Concerning the study's data processing: TRBV/TRBJ rearrangement plots, CDR3 size and DJ length profiles, and Simpson's diversity index were used to assess repertoires. Whichever DNA sequence was most abundant in the deep sequencing data was defined as the immunodominant clone. CDR3 amino acid sequences were checked for sharing between subjects and were compared against published repertoires and the VDJdb database. TCRdb reworked the public reads: Q25 trimming with fastp, MiXCR clone assembly, productive beta chains retained. One record per CDR3 amino acid sequence lists the most common genes and DNA. The V and J calls were not made by the authors but by TCRdb's processing. Counted in this sample were roughly 240,000 distinct CDR3 sequences; 45% to 50% of them appeared once. The top ten clonotypes cover over 7.5% of the sample.

CDR1 and CDR2, looked up from the germline V gene, are SGDLS and YYNGEE. After removal of 0 bases from V and 3 bases from J, the junction retains 6 bases not matched to a gene. Counted from cysteine to phenylalanine, this CDR3 has 15 amino acids. Only the CDR3 region is kept as DNA, spanning 45 bases read in frame from base 1. Flow cytometry had shown CD8+CD57+ cell expansion in the patients selected for sequencing. Severe acquired aplastic anemia was diagnosed in all patients according to International Study of Aplastic Anemia and Agranulocytosis and Camitta criteria. Patients had received no therapy at the time of blood sampling. In the study, sorted CD4+ and CD8+ blood T cells from patients with severe aplastic anemia and from healthy subjects underwent deep sequencing of TCR repertoires. In the USA, patient enrollment took place under clinicaltrials.gov protocols 00001620, 01623167, 00001397, 00071045, 00081523 and 00961064. Ficoll-Paque density gradient centrifugation was used to isolate peripheral blood mononuclear cells. Before DNA was extracted, CD4+ and CD8+ T cells were sorted using either FACS or magnetic beads.

The rearrangement combines TRBV9 with TRBJ2-7; TRBD2 aligns with 7 central bases. The sequence came from a human donor with aplastic anemia. The sample taken for sequencing was sorted CD4+, CD8+, or CD8+CD57+ T cells (not recorded which) from PBMCs. The CDR3 reads as follows: CASSVAAGEIYEQYF. The nucleotide sequence reads TGTGCCAGCAGCGTAGCCGCGGGGGAGATCTACGAGCAGTACTTC.